The 18 T cell receptor beta chains presented below share a single source sample, sequenced in a study of spatial heterogeneity in lung cancer. Regarding time point: sample taken at primary tumor resection. Unsorted whole RNA from tumor, nontumor lung or frozen PBMC underwent sequencing. TCRdb re-called the 5' RACE reads with MiXCR, one entry per CDR3 protein. The data contain roughly 3,700 distinct CDR3 sequences, roughly 24% of them singletons. The sample consisted of normal lung tissue next to the tumor, taken at surgery. The receptors were sampled from a male donor with early-stage non-small cell lung cancer.

This clonotype is medium-sized. This chain joins TRBV5-1 and TRBJ1-1, with unresolved D. Germline V lookup: CDR1 SGHRS, CDR2 YFSETQ. V lost 8 bases and J 4 bases, leaving 18 bases between the germline ends. This CDR3 contains 14 residues. The CDR3: CASTRGEATTEAFF. The CDR3, as DNA: TGCGCCAGTACGCGGGGAGAGGCGACCACTGAAGCTTTCTTT.

This chain links TRBV18 with TRBJ2-7, with 10 bases matching TRBD1. Germline V gives CDR1 KGHSH, CDR2 LQKENI. Germline trimming cut 3 bases from V and 2 bases from J; bases unmatched to any gene: 1. This CDR3 contains 14 residues. CDR3 amino acids: CASSPGQGPYEQYF. The CDR3 DNA follows: TGTGCCAGCTCACCGGGACAGGGGCCCTACGAGCAGTACTTC.

By sample fraction, this clonotype is medium-sized. The chain combines TRBV20-1 with TRBJ2-5; a possible D gene is TRBD2 (6 bases). In germline, CDR1 is DFQATT, CDR2 SNEGSKA (reference sequence). The ends were cut back, 4 bases at V and 3 bases at J, with 9 bases in the middle. CDR3 length: 12 residues. CDR3: CSAIAEKETQYF. In DNA form, the CDR3 reads TGCAGTGCTATAGCGGAAAAAGAGACCCAGTACTTC.

In its sample, this clonotype is medium-sized. The chain is built from TRBV7-8 and TRBJ2-3; D is uncertain. V was shortened by 5 bases and J by 1 base, with 22 bases between the two germline ends. The germline CDR1 and CDR2 sequences are SGHVS and FQNEAQ. CDR3 size: 18 residues. The CDR3 bases are TGTGCCAGCAGCCCTCTCGACACGGTCCCCCTGGGCACAGATACGCAGTATTTT. Translation: CASSPLDTVPLGTDTQYF.

V is TRBV5-1 and J is TRBJ2-6; TRBD1 matches 11 bases. Per germline, CDR1 SGHRS and CDR2 YFSETQ. The CDR3 is 18 residues long. Unmatched junction bases numbered 5, after V lost 3 bases and J lost 0 bases. The CDR3 DNA is TGCGCCAGCAGCTCAAGGACAGGGGGCTTCTCTGGGGCCAACGTCCTGACTTTC. Its translation is CASSSRTGGFSGANVLTF.

This clonotype is medium-sized in the sample. The chain employs TRBV21-1 and TRBJ2-7; no DNA check was done on the table's D call, TRBD1. TRBV21-1 is noted as a pseudogene. The CDR3 has 17 amino acids. The CDR3 sequence: CASSKRSGAPDAYEQYV. The CDR3 DNA is TGTGCCAGCAGCAAGAGGTCAGGGGCCCCAGATGCCTACGAGCAGTACGTC.

By sample fraction, this clonotype is medium-sized. The gene calls are TRBV7-2 and TRBJ2-3; 7 bases align to TRBD1. The CDR3 runs 17 residues. In germline, CDR1 is SGHTA, CDR2 FQGNSA. J was trimmed by 0 bases and V by 0 bases; bases with no gene match: 6. The CDR3 protein is CASSLASEGASTDTQYF. The CDR3 nucleotides read TGTGCCAGCAGCTTAGCATCAGAGGGGGCTAGCACAGATACGCAGTATTTT.

V gene TRBV2 combines with J gene TRBJ2-3, with D maybe TRBD2 (5 bases). Germline loops: CDR1 SNHLY, CDR2 FYNNEI. The CDR3 contains 14 residues. With 8 bases removed from V and 4 bases from J, the gap between germline ends came to 16 bases. The CDR3 spells CASRNRGSADTQYF. CDR3 nucleotide sequence: TGTGCCAGCCGAAACAGAGGGTCCGCAGATACGCAGTATTTT.

J is TRBJ1-5 and V is TRBV12-3 or TRBV12-4; D call uncertain. Deletions cut 6 bases from V and 6 bases from J, with 12 bases between. The CDR3 loop spans 13 amino acids. The CDR3 region has the DNA TGTGCCAGCAGCCCCCCCGGAGGTCAGCCCCAGCATTTT. Protein sequence: CASSPPGGQPQHF.

By proportion, this clonotype is medium-sized (0.01 to 0.1%). The chain carries TRBV28 and TRBJ2-5; possibly TRBD2 for D (5 bases). CDR3 length: 15 amino acids. Trimming removed 3 bases at V and 6 bases at J, with 17 bases between. Germline values: CDR1 MDHEN, CDR2 SYDVKM. The CDR3: CASSLIGPNGKTQYF. The CDR3 DNA follows: TGTGCCAGCAGTTTGATCGGGCCCAACGGGAAGACCCAGTACTTC.

CDR3: CASSSRRDTVAKNIQYF. The DNA of the CDR3 is TGTGCCAGTAGTTCCCGAAGGGACACCGTAGCCAAAAACATTCAGTACTTC. This chain uses TRBV19 with TRBJ2-4; tentatively, D is TRBD1 (6 bases). CDR1 LNHDA and CDR2 SQIVND come from the germline V gene (reference sequence). The CDR3 is 17 amino acids. Trimming cost V 5 bases and J 0 bases, with 17 bases left between them.

This clonotype is medium-sized. V gene TRBV5-4 combines with J gene TRBJ2-2; no firm D call. The germline V and J ends were trimmed by 0 bases and 1 base, with 7 bases remaining between them. The V gene's germline CDR1 is SGHNT and CDR2 YYREEE (reference sequence). This CDR3 comprises 15 residues. CDR3 nucleotide sequence: TGTGCCAGCAGCTTGGGGGTCGGGAACACCGGGGAGCTGTTTTTT. Its translation: CASSLGVGNTGELFF. Together with reference TRBV5-4 and TRBJ2-2, the CDR3 gives the full variable domain: ETGVTQSPTHLIKTRGQQVTLRCSSQSGHNTVSWYQQALGQGPQFIFQYYREEENGRGNFPPRFSGLQFPNYSSELNVNALELDDSALYLCASSLGVGNTGELFFGEGSRLTVL.

This clonotype was observed a handful of times. The V call is TRBV5-1, the J call TRBJ1-6; no firm D call. V lost 1 base to trimming and J lost 4 bases, with 6 bases between them. The CDR3 is made up of 14 amino acids. Germline assignment: CDR1 SGHRS and CDR2 YFSETQ. The CDR3 loop reads CASSLRYYNSPLHF. CDR3 coding DNA: TGCGCCAGCAGCTTGAGATATTATAATTCACCCCTCCACTTT.

This clonotype is labeled medium-sized. CDR3 nucleotide sequence: TGTGCCAGCAGCCCGGCAGGGAACAGCTACAATGAGCAGTTCTTC. Translated, it gives CASSPAGNSYNEQFF. The chain has TRBV28 and TRBJ2-1; weak D call: TRBD1 (5 bases). Germline V CDR1 and CDR2: MDHEN, SYDVKM. The CDR3 covers 15 residues. V lost 6 bases to trimming and J lost 3 bases, with 15 bases between them. Complete variable domain (other parts from reference TRBV28 and TRBJ2-1): DVKVTQSSRYLVKRTGEKVFLECVQDMDHENMFWYRQDPGLGLRLIYFSYDVKMKEKGDIPEGYSVSREKKERFSLILESASTNQTSMYLCASSPAGNSYNEQFFGPGTRLTVL.

In this sample, this clonotype turned up once. The chain employs TRBV9 and TRBJ2-3, with D unresolved. Trimming took off 3 bases at V and 2 bases at J, with 4 bases between the two ends. CDR3 length equals 12 residues. Germline CDR1 and CDR2: SGDLS and YYNGEE. As DNA, the CDR3 is TGTGCCAGCAGCGAAACCACAGATACGCAGTATTTT. It translates to CASSETTDTQYF.

This clonotype has at least ten counts. The rearrangement uses TRBV12-3 or TRBV12-4 and TRBJ2-3; D may correspond to TRBD1 or TRBD2 (5 bases each). The CDR3 has 11 amino acids. Trimming cost V 6 bases and J 11 bases, with 12 bases left between them. The CDR3 nucleotides read TGTGCCAGCAGCCTGGGACCTCAGCAGTATTTT. Protein product: CASSLGPQQYF.

The CDR3 region is CASSKKALDYYEQYV. For the CDR3, the DNA is TGTGCCAGCAGCAAAAAGGCTCTCGATTACTACGAGCAGTACGTC. The chain uses TRBV21-1 and TRBJ2-7. TRBV21-1 is flagged as a pseudogene. The CDR3 extends over 15 amino acids.

J is TRBJ1-1 and V is TRBV12-3 or TRBV12-4, with D maybe TRBD1 (5 bases). Trimming took 4 bases from V and 4 from J, leaving 10 bases between them. The CDR3 loop spans 13 amino acids. CDR3 amino acids: CASSSQGLTEAFF. CDR3 bases: TGTGCCAGCAGTTCCCAGGGTCTCACTGAAGCTTTCTTT.